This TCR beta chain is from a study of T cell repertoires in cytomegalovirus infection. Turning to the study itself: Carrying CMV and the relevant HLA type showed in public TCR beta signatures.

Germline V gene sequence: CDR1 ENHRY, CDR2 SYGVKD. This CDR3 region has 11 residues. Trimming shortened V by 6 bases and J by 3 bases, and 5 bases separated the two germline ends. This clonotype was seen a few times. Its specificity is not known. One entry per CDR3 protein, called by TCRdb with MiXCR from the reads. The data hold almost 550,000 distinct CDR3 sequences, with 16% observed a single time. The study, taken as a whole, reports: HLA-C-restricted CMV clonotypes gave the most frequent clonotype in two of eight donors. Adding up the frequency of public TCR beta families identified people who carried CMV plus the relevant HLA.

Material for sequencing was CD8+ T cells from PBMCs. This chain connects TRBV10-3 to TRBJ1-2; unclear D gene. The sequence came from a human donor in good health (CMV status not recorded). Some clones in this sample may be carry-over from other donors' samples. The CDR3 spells CAIRWDYGYTF. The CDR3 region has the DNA TGTGCCATCAGATGGGACTATGGCTACACCTTC.